This T cell receptor beta chain was sequenced in a study of early T cells in non-severe SARS-CoV-2 infection. The overall study: Chains from this unsorted whole-blood bulk RNA could not be paired.

This clonotype was recorded at least ten times. In the library, individual cDNA molecules carried attached unique molecular identifiers. TCRdb ran MiXCR on the 5' RACE reads and lists one entry per CDR3 protein. The table records 90,000 or so distinct CDR3 sequences, 15% of them present only once. The CDR3 is 13 residues long. Germline V gene data show CDR1 as SGHRS and CDR2 as YFSETQ. V gave up 4 bases and J gave up 3 bases, with 10 bases separating them. The sequencing input was whole blood. J is TRBJ1-2 and V is TRBV5-1; TRBD1 might be the D (5 bases). The receptor was isolated from an adult who was a healthcare worker with PCR-confirmed SARS-CoV-2 infection or an uninfected control (not recorded which). The chain's CDR3 is CASSPGPDYGYTF. For the CDR3, the DNA is TGCGCCAGCAGCCCGGGACCTGACTATGGCTACACCTTC.